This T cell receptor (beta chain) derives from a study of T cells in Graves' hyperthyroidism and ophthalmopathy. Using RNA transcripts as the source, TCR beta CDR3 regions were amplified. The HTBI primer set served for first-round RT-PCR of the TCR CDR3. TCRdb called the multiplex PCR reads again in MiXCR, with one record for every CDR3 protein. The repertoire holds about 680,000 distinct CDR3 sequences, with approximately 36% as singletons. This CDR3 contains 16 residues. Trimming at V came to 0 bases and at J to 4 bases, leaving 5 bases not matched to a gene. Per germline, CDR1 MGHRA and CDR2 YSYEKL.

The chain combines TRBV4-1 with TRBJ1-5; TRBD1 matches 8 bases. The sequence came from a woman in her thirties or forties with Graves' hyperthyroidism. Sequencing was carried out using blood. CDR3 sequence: CASSQEPGGLNQPQHF. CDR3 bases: TGCGCCAGCAGCCAAGAGCCAGGGGGCCTGAATCAGCCCCAGCATTTT.